This T cell receptor (beta chain) was captured in a study of shared clonotypes between healthy human individuals. Some clones are missing from TCRdb's copy, which holds only in-frame ones; the method was immunoSEQ multiplex PCR. In the table there are fewer than 1 million clones, 90% to 97% of which are singletons. Naive CD8 populations comprised CD45RO-negative cells positively selected for CCR7, excluding terminally differentiated effector memory CD45RA+ cells. CDR3 size: 19 residues. The germline V gene has CDR1 SNHLY and CDR2 FYNNEI. V was pared by 2 bases and J by 0 bases, with 13 bases of the junction left unmatched.

This sequence originates from a young man in good health. The sequenced sample consisted of naive CD8+ T cells sorted from blood. The genes are TRBV2 and TRBJ2-3; 8 bases map to TRBD1. The CDR3, as DNA: TGTGCCAGCAGTGAACCCATATCCCGGACAGGGAAGAGCACAGATACGCAGTATTTT. It encodes CASSEPISRTGKSTDTQYF.